This entry describes one TCR beta chain. Its antigen is not known. The PCR employed 60 Vbeta primers together with 13 Jbeta primers. TCRdb's copy holds only in-frame clones and misses some; the assay was immunoSEQ multiplex PCR. The sample contains around 140,000 clones, about two thirds of which appear only once. The V end was cut by 1 base, the J end by 4 bases, with 11 bases between. Germline V gene sequence: CDR1 SEHNR, CDR2 FQNEAQ (reference sequence). This CDR3 contains 14 residues. The data belong to a study of cytomegalovirus exposure and HLA in healthy donors. Looking at the study overall: HLA-typed donors were the source of approximately 88 million unique TCRs, which an early data release held.

Findings and caveats of the study: Analysis performed later found 16,951 TCR beta sequences associated with HLA alleles at 0.05 false discovery rate. Sequencing had likely introduced a cluster of highly shared sequence variants as an artifact.

Sequenced sample: PBMCs. The chain carries TRBV7-9 and TRBJ2-7; D perhaps matches TRBD1 (6 bases). The receptor was isolated from a man aged 50 to 59 in good health and CMV-seropositive. In DNA, the CDR3 is TGTGCCAGCAGCTTAGGCGCGACAGGTTACGAGCAGTACTTC. Translated: CASSLGATGYEQYF. The variable domain in full, completed from reference TRBV7-9 and TRBJ2-7, reads DTGVSQNPRHKITKRGQNVTFRCDPISEHNRLYWYRQTLGQGPEFLTYFQNEAQLEKSRLLSDRFSAERPKGSFSTLEIQRTEQGDSAMYLCASSLGATGYEQYFGPGTRLTVT.